This T cell receptor (beta chain) comes out of a study of human T cells and chemical hapten exposure. MiXCR, run by TCRdb on the RACE reads, gives a single entry per CDR3 protein. The data hold over 300,000 distinct CDR3 sequences, with approximately 5% observed a single time. Sample time point: pre-sensitization, week 0. Treatment given: therapeutic diphenylcyclopropenone sensitization with weekly scalp DPC. Participating donors were patients with alopecia, aged 18 to 70 years, considered appropriate candidates for DPC. Study-level results: TCRs exceeding 1 in 1000 frequency stayed unchanged with DPC sensitization.

Comment on this clonotype: Its matching antigen is unknown. In this CDR3 the conserved last residue, phenylalanine or tryptophan, is missing, so a read error is likely.

The source is a woman aged 45-65 years with alopecia areata. Some clones in this sample may be carry-over from other donors' samples. Sample: whole blood, taken in connection with sensitization to the hapten diphenylcyclopropenone (DPC).

The CDR3 DNA reads TGTGCCAGCAGCCAGAGGGCGGGCAGCACAGATACGCAGTATTTG. Encoded protein: CASSQRAGSTDTQYL. V and J are TRBV6-5 and TRBJ2-3; D may be TRBD2 (5 bases). Looked up from germline, CDR1 is MNHEY and CDR2 is SVGAGI. V was clipped by 6 bases and J by 0 bases, with 13 bases between them. This CDR3 region has 15 residues.